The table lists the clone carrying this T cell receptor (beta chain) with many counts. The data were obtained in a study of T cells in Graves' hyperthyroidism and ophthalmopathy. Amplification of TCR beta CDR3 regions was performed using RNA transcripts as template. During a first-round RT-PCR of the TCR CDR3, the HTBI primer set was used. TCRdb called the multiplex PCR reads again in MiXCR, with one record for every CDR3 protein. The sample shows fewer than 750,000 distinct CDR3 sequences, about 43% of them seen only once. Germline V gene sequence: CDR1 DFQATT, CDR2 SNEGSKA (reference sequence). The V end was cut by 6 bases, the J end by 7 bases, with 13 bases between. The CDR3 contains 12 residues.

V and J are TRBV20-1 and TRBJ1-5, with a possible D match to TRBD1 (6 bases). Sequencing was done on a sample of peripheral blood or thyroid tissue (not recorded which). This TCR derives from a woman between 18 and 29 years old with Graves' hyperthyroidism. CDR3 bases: TGCAGTGCGGGCAGGGGTGGACAGCCCCAGCATTTT. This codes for CSAGRGGQPQHF.